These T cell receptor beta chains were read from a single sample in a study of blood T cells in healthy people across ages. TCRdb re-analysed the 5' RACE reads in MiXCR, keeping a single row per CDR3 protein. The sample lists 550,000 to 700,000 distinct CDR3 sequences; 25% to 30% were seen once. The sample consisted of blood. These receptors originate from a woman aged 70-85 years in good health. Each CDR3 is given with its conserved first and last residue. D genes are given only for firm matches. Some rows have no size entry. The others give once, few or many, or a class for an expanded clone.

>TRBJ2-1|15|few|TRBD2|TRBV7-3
TGTGCCAGCAGCTTATTCACTAGCGGGAACAATGAGCAGTTCTTC
CASSLFTSGNNEQFF
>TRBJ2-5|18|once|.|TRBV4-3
TGCGCCAGCAGCCAGTTTCCTCCCGAGCAGGGCCCTCAAGAGACCCAGTACTTC
CASSQFPPEQGPQETQYF
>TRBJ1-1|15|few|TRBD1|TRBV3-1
TGTGCCAGCAGCCAAGGCCCCGGACAGGTCACTGAAGCTTTCTTT
CASSQGPGQVTEAFF
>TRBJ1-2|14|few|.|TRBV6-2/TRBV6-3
TGTGCCAGCAGTTACTGGGACACCAGATATGACTACACCTTC
CASSYWDTRYDYTF
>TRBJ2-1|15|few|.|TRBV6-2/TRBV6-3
TGTGCCAGCAGTTACGCTAGTCCAACCTACAATGAGCAGTTCTTC
CASSYASPTYNEQFF
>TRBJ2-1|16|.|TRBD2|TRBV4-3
TGCGCCAGCAGCCAATCGCGGGGGGACCTCTACAATGAGCAGTTCTTC
CASSQSRGDLYNEQFF
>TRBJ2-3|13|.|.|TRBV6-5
TGTGCCAGCGGCGCGCCTCAGACAGATACGCAGTATTTT
CASGAPQTDTQYF
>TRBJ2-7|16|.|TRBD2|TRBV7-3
TGTGCCAGCAGCCCTGGCGTAGCGGGTCTTCCCTACGAGCAGTACTTC
CASSPGVAGLPYEQYF
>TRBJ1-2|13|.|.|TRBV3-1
TGTGCCAGCAGTGCGAGTTTTAACTATGGCTACACCTTC
CASSASFNYGYTF
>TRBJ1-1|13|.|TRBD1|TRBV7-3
TGTGCCAGCAGCTCGGGACAGACCACTGAAGCTTTCTTT
CASSSGQTTEAFF
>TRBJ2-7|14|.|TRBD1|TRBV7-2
TGTGCCAGCAGCGCCGCATTTAAACAGGGGTCCCAGTACTTC
CASSAAFKQGSQYF
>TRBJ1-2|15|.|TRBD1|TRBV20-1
TGCAGTGCTGGGGATAGAGACAGGGGGCGAGCTGGCTACACCTTC
CSAGDRDRGRAGYTF
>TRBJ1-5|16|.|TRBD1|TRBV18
TGTGCCAGCTCCCCTCGGAGGGACAGGGTTTATCAGCCCCAGCATTTT
CASSPRRDRVYQPQHF
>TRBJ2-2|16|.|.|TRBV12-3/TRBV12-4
TGTGCCAGCAGTGCACGACAGCGAGGGAAACCCGGGGAGCTGTTTTTT
CASSARQRGKPGELFF
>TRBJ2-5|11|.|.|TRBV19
TGTGCCAGTAGTATGTTGGAGACCCAGTACTTC
CASSMLETQYF
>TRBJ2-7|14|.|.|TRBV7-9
TGTGCCAGCACCTGGAATAGGGGGTCCTACGAGCAGTACTTC
CASTWNRGSYEQYF
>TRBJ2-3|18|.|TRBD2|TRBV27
TGTGCCAGCAGTCCCTGGCTAGCGGGGGGGCTCAGCACAGATACGCAGTATTTT
CASSPWLAGGLSTDTQYF
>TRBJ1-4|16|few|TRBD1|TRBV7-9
TGTGCCAGCAGCTCAGGGACAGGCCAGGCCTATGAAAAACTGTTTTTT
CASSSGTGQAYEKLFF
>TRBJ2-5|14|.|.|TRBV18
TGTGCCAGCTCACCACGCGAGGGAGGAGAGACCCAGTACTTC
CASSPREGGETQYF
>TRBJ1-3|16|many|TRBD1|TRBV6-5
TGTGCCAGCAGTTACTCGTCGACAGGGGCTGGAAACACCATATATTTT
CASSYSSTGAGNTIYF
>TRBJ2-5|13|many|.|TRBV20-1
TGCAGTGCTAGAGATGGAGGCCGAGAGACCCAGTACTTC
CSARDGGRETQYF
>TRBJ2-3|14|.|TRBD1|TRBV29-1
TGCAGCGTGGCCCGAGGGACAGGGGGAGATACGCAGTATTTT
CSVARGTGGDTQYF
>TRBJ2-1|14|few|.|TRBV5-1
TGCGCCAGCAGCTTAATCCCCTCAGAGACACGGCAGTTCTTC
CASSLIPSETRQFF
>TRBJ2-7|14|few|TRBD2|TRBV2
TGTGCCAGCAGTGCCTCGAGACTAGCGATCGAGCAGTACTTC
CASSASRLAIEQYF
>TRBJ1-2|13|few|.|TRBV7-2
TGTGCCAGCAGCTTCCAAACGGACTATGGCTACACCTTC
CASSFQTDYGYTF
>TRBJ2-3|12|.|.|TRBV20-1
TGCAGTGGCATGGGGAGCACAGATACGCGGTATTTT
CSGMGSTDTRYF
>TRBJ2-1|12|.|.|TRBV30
TGTGCCTGGAGTGTCATGGGGTACGAGCAGTTCTTC
CAWSVMGYEQFF
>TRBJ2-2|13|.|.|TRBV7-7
TGTGCCAGCATGGGGTTGAACACCGGGGAGCTGTTTTTT
CASMGLNTGELFF
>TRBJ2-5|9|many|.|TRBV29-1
TGCAGCGTTGAAGAGACCCAGTACTTC
CSVEETQYF
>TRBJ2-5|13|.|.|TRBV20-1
TGCAGTGCTAGAGATCCCTATCGTGAGACCCAGTACTTC
CSARDPYRETQYF
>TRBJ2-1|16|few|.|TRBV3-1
TGTGCCAGCAGCCCCCTAGGGACTCGCTCCTACAATGAGCAGTTCTTC
CASSPLGTRSYNEQFF
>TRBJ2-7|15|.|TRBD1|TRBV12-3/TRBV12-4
TGTGCCAGCAGTTCCGGGACAGCAAACTTCCACGAGCAGTACTTC
CASSSGTANFHEQYF
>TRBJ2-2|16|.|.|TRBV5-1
TGCGCCAGCAGCTGGGGGACGCAATCGAACACCGGGGAGCTGTTTTTT
CASSWGTQSNTGELFF
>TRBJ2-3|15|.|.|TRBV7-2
TGTGCCAGCAGCTATACTAGGGGCTTGGCAGATACGCAGTATTTT
CASSYTRGLADTQYF
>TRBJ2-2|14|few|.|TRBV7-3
TGTGCCAGCAGTCCACCCGGGGGCCACGGGGAGCTGTTTTTT
CASSPPGGHGELFF